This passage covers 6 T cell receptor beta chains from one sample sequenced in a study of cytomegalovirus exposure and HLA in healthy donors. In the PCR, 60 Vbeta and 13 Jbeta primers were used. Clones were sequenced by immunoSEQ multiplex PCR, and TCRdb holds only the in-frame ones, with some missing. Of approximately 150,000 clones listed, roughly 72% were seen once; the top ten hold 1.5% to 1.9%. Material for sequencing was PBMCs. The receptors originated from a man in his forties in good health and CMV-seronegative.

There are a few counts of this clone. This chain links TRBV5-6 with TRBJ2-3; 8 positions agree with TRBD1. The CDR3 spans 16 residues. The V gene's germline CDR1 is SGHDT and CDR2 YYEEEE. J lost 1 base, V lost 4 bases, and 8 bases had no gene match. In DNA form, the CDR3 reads TGTGCCAGCAGCAGCCAACAGGGGGGAGGCACAGATACGCAGTATTTT. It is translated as CASSSQQGGGTDTQYF.

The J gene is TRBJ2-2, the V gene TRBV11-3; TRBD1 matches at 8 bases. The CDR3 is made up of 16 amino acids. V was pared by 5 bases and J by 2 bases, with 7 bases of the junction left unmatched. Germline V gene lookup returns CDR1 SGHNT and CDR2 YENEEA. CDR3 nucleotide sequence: TGTGCCAGCAGCCCAGGACAGGGAGAAAACACCGGGGAGCTGTTTTTT. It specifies CASSPGQGENTGELFF. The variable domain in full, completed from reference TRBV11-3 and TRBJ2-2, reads EAGVVQSPRYKIIEKKQPVAFWCNPISGHNTLYWYLQNLGQGPELLIRYENEEAVDDSQLPKDRFSAERLKGVDSTLKIQPAELGDSAVYLCASSPGQGENTGELFFGEGSRLTVL.

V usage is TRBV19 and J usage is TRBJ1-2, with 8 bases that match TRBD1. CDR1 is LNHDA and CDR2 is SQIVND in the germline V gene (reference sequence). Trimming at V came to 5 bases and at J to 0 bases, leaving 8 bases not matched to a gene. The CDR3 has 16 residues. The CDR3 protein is CASSLWTGPTNYGYTF. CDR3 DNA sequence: TGTGCCAGTAGTCTTTGGACAGGGCCAACTAACTATGGCTACACCTTC. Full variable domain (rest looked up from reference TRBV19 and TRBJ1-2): DGGITQSPKYLFRKEGQNVTLSCEQNLNHDAMYWYRQDPGQGLRLIYYSQIVNDFQKGDIAEGYSVSREKKESFPLTVTSAQKNPTAFYLCASSLWTGPTNYGYTFGSGTRLTVV.

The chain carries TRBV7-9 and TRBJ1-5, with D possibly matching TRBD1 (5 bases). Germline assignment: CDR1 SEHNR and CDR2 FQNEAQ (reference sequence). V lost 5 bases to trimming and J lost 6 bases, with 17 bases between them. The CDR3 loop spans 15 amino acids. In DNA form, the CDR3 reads TGTGCCAGCAGCCCCCCAGGGACTGGAATTCAGCCCCAGCATTTT. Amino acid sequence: CASSPPGTGIQPQHF. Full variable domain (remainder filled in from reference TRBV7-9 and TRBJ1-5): DTGVSQNPRHKITKRGQNVTFRCDPISEHNRLYWYRQTLGQGPEFLTYFQNEAQLEKSRLLSDRFSAERPKGSFSTLEIQRTEQGDSAMYLCASSPPGTGIQPQHFGDGTRLSIL.

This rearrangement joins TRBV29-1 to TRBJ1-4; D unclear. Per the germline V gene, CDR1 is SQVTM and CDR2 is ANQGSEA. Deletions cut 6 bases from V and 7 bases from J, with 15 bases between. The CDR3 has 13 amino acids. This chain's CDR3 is CSVAGSVGEKLFF. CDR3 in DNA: TGCAGCGTGGCGGGTAGTGTGGGTGAAAAACTGTTTTTT.

CDR3 DNA sequence: TGTGCCAGCAGTCGCTGGGACGCAGGGGGTTTTAACAATCAGCCCCAGCATTTT. Translated, it gives CASSRWDAGGFNNQPQHF. The chain recombines TRBV28 with TRBJ1-5; 7 nucleotides match TRBD1. Germline trimming cut 5 bases from V and 3 bases from J; bases unmatched to any gene: 16. Germline assignment: CDR1 MDHEN and CDR2 SYDVKM. CDR3 length equals 18 residues. The full variable domain, in which reference TRBV28 and TRBJ1-5 provide the parts outside the CDR3, is DVKVTQSSRYLVKRTGEKVFLECVQDMDHENMFWYRQDPGLGLRLIYFSYDVKMKEKGDIPEGYSVSREKKERFSLILESASTNQTSMYLCASSRWDAGGFNNQPQHFGDGTRLSIL.